Listed here are 8 T cell receptor beta chains from one sample, sequenced in a study of cytomegalovirus exposure and HLA in healthy donors. PCR amplification relied on 60 Vbeta primers (plus 13 Jbeta primers). Clones were read by immunoSEQ multiplex PCR, and TCRdb kept only the in-frame ones, dropping some. The sample has under 200,000 clones, approximately 65% seen once. Material: PBMCs. The source is a man in his forties in good health and CMV-seronegative.

This rearrangement joins TRBV7-2 to TRBJ2-3, with TRBD2 identical over 8 bases. The germline V gene has CDR1 SGHTA and CDR2 FQGNSA. The CDR3 runs to 16 residues. V dropped 4 bases and J dropped 0; count of bases not matched to a gene: 6. The CDR3 protein is CASSSLADPSTDTQYF. For the CDR3, the DNA is TGTGCCAGCAGCTCACTAGCGGACCCTAGCACAGATACGCAGTATTTT.

J is TRBJ1-3 and V is TRBV18; 7 bases are a match to TRBD1. Per the germline V gene, CDR1 is KGHSH and CDR2 is LQKENI. The CDR3 has 14 residues. Losses at the gene ends were 7 bases for V and 5 bases for J; bases not matched to a gene: 8. Written as DNA, the CDR3 is TGTGCCAGCTTACCCCTACAGGGGCGAAACACCATATATTTT. Translation gives CASLPLQGRNTIYF.

In nucleotides, the CDR3 is TGTGCCAGCAGTTTCTACGGACAGGGCCCCTCTGGGGCCAACGTCCTGACTTTC. Encoded protein: CASSFYGQGPSGANVLTF. The chain has TRBV27 and TRBJ2-6; 8 nucleotides agree with TRBD1. The CDR3 loop spans 18 amino acids. The V and J ends lost 3 bases and 0 bases, in that order; junction bases with no gene match: 7. Germline CDR1 and CDR2: MNHEY and SMNVEV (reference sequence).

This clone was observed a few times. At the DNA level, this CDR3 is encoded by other sequences in the same sample as well. This rearrangement joins TRBV7-2 to TRBJ2-5; 11 bases map to TRBD2. This CDR3 is built from 16 residues. Germline V gene lookup returns CDR1 SGHTA and CDR2 FQGNSA. Trimming at V came to 1 base and at J to 2 bases, leaving 3 bases not matched to a gene. CDR3 coding DNA: TGTGCCAGCAGCTTAGGCCTAGCGGGGGGTCAAGAGACCCAGTACTTC. This codes for CASSLGLAGGQETQYF.

CDR3 coding DNA: TGTGCCATCAGTGATGGAGGACTAGCGGACAGAGCCAAAAACATTCAGTACTTC. Residues: CAISDGGLADRAKNIQYF. The chain carries TRBV10-3 and TRBJ2-4; 10 bases map to TRBD2. The CDR3 totals 18 residues. CDR1 ENHRY and CDR2 SYGVKD come from the germline V gene. The V segment lost 3 bases and the J segment 0 bases; nucleotides outside the gene matches: 8.

This clone was counted a single time. The chain is built from TRBV6-5 and TRBJ1-1; D unclear. The CDR3 extends over 14 amino acids. Germline lookup yields CDR1 MNHEY and CDR2 SVGAGI. Trimming cost V 6 bases and J 1 base, with 12 bases left between them. CDR3 amino acids: CASSSRPGNTEAFF. The CDR3 bases are TGTGCCAGCAGCTCGCGGCCTGGGAACACTGAAGCTTTCTTT.

This rearrangement joins TRBV5-1 to TRBJ2-5; 7 nucleotides match TRBD1. The end of the DNA aligns better with TRBJ2-7, so the J call may be wrong. The CDR3 is 13 amino acids. The germline V gene has CDR1 SGHRS and CDR2 YFSETQ. CDR3 DNA sequence: TGCGCCAGCAGCCTGGGACAGCACTACGAGCAGTACTTC. Its translation: CASSLGQHYEQYF.

The chain uses TRBV1 and TRBJ1-5; the DNA was not compared with TRBD1, the D call given in the table. TRBV1 counts as a pseudogene. The CDR3 loop spans 14 amino acids. The CDR3 DNA is TGCACCAGCACTCACCTACAGGGGAATCAGCCCCAGCATTTT. Encoded protein: CTSTHLQGNQPQHF.